Listed below are T cell receptor beta chains from one sample, sequenced in a study of cytomegalovirus exposure and HLA in healthy donors. Clones were read by immunoSEQ multiplex PCR, and TCRdb kept only the in-frame ones, dropping some. The profile shows about 160,000 clones, approximately 77% of them singletons. Specimen: PBMCs. These receptors all come from a man under 40 in good health and CMV-seropositive. Each CDR3 is given with its conserved first and last residue. A D gene is named only where the DNA matches it firmly. Not every row has a clone size; where given, it reads once, few, many or a size class.

NA,NA,TRBV11-2,TRBJ2-7,CASSLVGGGGDEQYF,TGTGCCAGCAGCTTAGTCGGCGGAGGGGGGGACGAGCAGTACTTC
NA,TRBD2,TRBV30,TRBJ2-2,CAWSLGLAGSPGELFF,TGTGCCTGGAGTCTAGGACTAGCGGGGTCGCCCGGGGAGCTGTTTTTT
NA,NA,TRBV6-6,TRBJ1-2,CASSYSASYGYTF,TGTGCCAGCAGTTACTCGGCCTCCTATGGCTACACCTTC
NA,NA,TRBV11-2,TRBJ2-7,CASSLELGDEQYF,TGTGCCAGCAGCTTAGAGTTAGGGGACGAGCAGTACTTC
NA,NA,TRBV6-6,TRBJ1-5,CASSYGQTHQPQHF,TGTGCCAGCAGTTACGGGCAGACCCATCAGCCCCAGCATTTT
NA,NA,TRBV28,TRBJ2-7,CASSLEYEQYF,TGTGCCAGCAGTTTAGAGTACGAGCAGTACTTC
NA,NA,TRBV5-1,TRBJ2-7,CASSWGGGSSYEQYF,TGCGCCAGCAGCTGGGGAGGGGGTAGTTCTTACGAGCAGTACTTC
NA,NA,TRBV2,TRBJ1-1,CASTMTENTEAFF,TGTGCCAGCACTATGACTGAGAACACTGAAGCTTTCTTT
NA,NA,TRBV7-2,TRBJ2-3,CASSYRRDSDTQYF,TGTGCCAGCAGCTACCGCCGGGACTCCGATACGCAGTATTTT
NA,NA,TRBV27,TRBJ2-7,CASSQNSYEQYF,TGTGCCAGCAGCCAAAACTCCTACGAGCAGTACTTC
NA,NA,TRBV4-3,TRBJ2-7,CASSPQPGLLPGEQYF,TGCGCCAGCAGCCCTCAACCGGGACTCCTTCCGGGGGAGCAGTACTTC
NA,NA,TRBV10-3,TRBJ1-2,CAISESTGTRGRYGYTF,TGTGCCATCAGTGAGTCAACAGGGACCAGGGGTCGGTATGGCTACACCTTC
NA,TRBD2,TRBV4-2,TRBJ2-5,CASSQELAGGRKTQYF,TGTGCCAGCAGCCAAGAACTAGCGGGGGGGCGGAAGACCCAGTACTTC
NA,TRBD2,TRBV30,TRBJ2-5,CAWSVGGGQETQYF,TGTGCCTGGAGTGTCGGCGGGGGTCAAGAGACCCAGTACTTC
once,NA,TRBV30,TRBJ1-1,CAWGFRVFTEAFF,TGTGCCTGGGGATTCAGGGTTTTTACTGAAGCTTTCTTT
few,NA,TRBV6-1,TRBJ2-2,CASKERVRSTGELFF,TGTGCCAGCAAGGAGAGGGTCAGGAGCACCGGGGAGCTGTTTTTT
NA,NA,TRBV10-1,TRBJ2-3,CASSQGIGTDTQYF,TGCGCCAGCAGCCAGGGGATTGGCACAGATACGCAGTATTTT
NA,TRBD2,TRBV30,TRBJ2-7,CAWSRGGYEQYF,TGTGCCTGGAGTCGGGGGGGGTACGAGCAGTACTTC
NA,TRBD1,TRBV7-2,TRBJ1-2,CASSLGGTGSDYGYTF,TGTGCCAGCAGCTTAGGCGGGACAGGGTCTGACTATGGCTACACCTTC
NA,NA,TRBV2,TRBJ1-5,CASNQQRYSNQPQHF,TGTGCCAGCAACCAACAACGATATAGCAATCAGCCCCAGCATTTT
NA,NA,TRBV23-1,TRBJ2-4,CASSQAGAKNIQYF,TGCGCCAGCAGTCAAGCAGGGGCCAAAAACATTCAGTACTTC
NA,NA,TRBV21-1,TRBJ1-1,CASSKVQGANTEAFF,TGTGCCAGCAGCAAAGTCCAGGGGGCGAACACTGAAGCTTTCTTT
NA,NA,TRBV5-4,TRBJ1-1,CASSFSRGNTEAFF,TGTGCCAGCAGCTTCTCAAGGGGAAACACTGAAGCTTTCTTT
NA,NA,TRBV4-1,TRBJ2-1,CASSQQNGGEQFF,TGCGCCAGCAGCCAGCAGAATGGTGGTGAGCAGTTCTTC
NA,NA,TRBV6-1,TRBJ2-1,CASRTHRESYNEQFF,TGTGCCAGCAGAACACACAGGGAATCCTACAATGAGCAGTTCTTC
once,NA,TRBV9,TRBJ1-2,CASTLREDYGYTF,TGTGCCAGCACCCTTAGGGAGGACTATGGCTACACCTTC
NA,NA,TRBV12-2,TRBJ2-1,CASRLHGNNEQFF,TGTGCAAGTCGCTTACACGGGAACAATGAGCAGTTCTTC
once,TRBD1,TRBV12-5,TRBJ2-1,CASEVGGTINEQFF,TGTGCTAGTGAGGTAGGGGGCACTATAAATGAGCAGTTCTTC
few,NA,TRBV9,TRBJ1-3,CASSVEQGGNTIYF,TGTGCCAGCAGCGTAGAGCAGGGCGGAAACACCATATATTTT
NA,NA,TRBV11-1,TRBJ2-5,CASSARPGGGQTQYF,TGTGCCAGCAGCGCGCGCCCCGGGGGTGGGCAGACCCAGTACTTC
NA,NA,TRBV11-2,TRBJ2-7,CASSLREPSSYEQYF,TGTGCCAGCAGCCTCAGGGAACCCAGCTCCTACGAGCAGTACTTC
NA,NA,TRBV28,TRBJ1-1,CASSRGGEPNTEAFF,TGTGCCAGCAGCCGAGGAGGGGAACCTAACACTGAAGCTTTCTTT